Shown below are 28 T cell receptor beta chains from a single sample sequenced in a study of early T cells in non-severe SARS-CoV-2 infection. Using its own MiXCR run on the 5' RACE reads, TCRdb lists one record per CDR3 protein. This sample yields around 80,000 distinct CDR3 sequences, of which about 10% are seen a single time; over 7.5% belongs to the top ten. Sequenced material: whole blood, taken at baseline. The receptor source for this set is an adult who was a healthcare worker with PCR-confirmed SARS-CoV-2 infection or an uninfected control (not recorded which).

Many counts were recorded for this clonotype. V gene TRBV7-9 combines with J gene TRBJ2-5; 7 bases match TRBD1. The CDR3 is 16 amino acids. Germline assignment: CDR1 SEHNR and CDR2 FQNEAQ (reference sequence). V lost 1 base to trimming and J lost 3 bases; unmatched junction nucleotides: 8. CDR3 nucleotides: TGTGCCAGCAGCTTAGGGGTAGGGGGCGGAGAAGAGACCCAGTACTTC. Amino acids: CASSLGVGGGEETQYF.

The rearrangement uses TRBV20-1 and TRBJ1-5; no clear D gene. The CDR3 length is 13 residues. Germline CDR1 reads DFQATT; CDR2 reads SNEGSKA (reference sequence). V lost 3 bases, J lost 6 bases, and 12 bases lay in between. The CDR3 protein is CSARPGNIQPQHF. The CDR3 DNA is TGCAGTGCTAGGCCTGGGAACATTCAGCCCCAGCATTTT.

This rearrangement joins TRBV7-9 to TRBJ1-1; D call uncertain. The V and J ends lost 4 bases and 0 bases respectively, with 9 bases between them. This CDR3 is built from 14 residues. CDR1 is SEHNR, CDR2 FQNEAQ, per germline (reference sequence). CDR3 DNA: TGTGCCAGCAGCTCTGTACTCATGAACACTGAAGCTTTCTTT. It encodes CASSSVLMNTEAFF.

The rearrangement uses TRBV29-1 and TRBJ2-2, with 8 positions matching TRBD1. The trim removed 6 bases at V and 3 bases at J, leaving 6 bases unmatched. Germline CDR1 SQVTM, CDR2 ANQGSEA. The CDR3 length is 14 residues. The CDR3 DNA reads TGCAGCGTCGGGGGACAGGTGGACACCGGGGAGCTGTTTTTT. Translation: CSVGGQVDTGELFF.

The chain has TRBV28 and TRBJ2-7, with a weak D call TRBD1 (6 bases). The ends were cut back, 6 bases at V and 3 bases at J, with 9 bases in the middle. The length of the CDR3 is 12 residues. CDR1 and CDR2 (germline): MDHEN, SYDVKM. The CDR3 sequence is CASSPGDYEQYF. The CDR3 DNA reads as TGTGCCAGCAGCCCAGGGGACTACGAGCAGTACTTC.

This sequence joins TRBV11-2 and TRBJ2-5; TRBD2 agrees at 10 bases. J was trimmed by 7 bases and V by 6 bases; bases with no gene match: 5. CDR1 SGHAT and CDR2 FQNNGV come from the germline V gene. The CDR3 runs 13 residues. Written as DNA, the CDR3 is TGTGCCAGCAGTAATAAGCGGGAGGGGACCCAGTACTTC. This gives the protein CASSNKREGTQYF.

This rearrangement joins TRBV12-3 or TRBV12-4 to TRBJ1-6; D might be TRBD1 (6 bases). With 1 base removed from V and 11 bases from J, the gap between germline ends came to 9 bases. The CDR3 contains 13 residues. The CDR3 loop reads CASSLEGGTPLHF. Written as DNA, the CDR3 is TGTGCCAGCAGTTTAGAGGGGGGAACACCCCTCCACTTT.

This chain links TRBV2 with TRBJ1-2, with TRBD1 as a possible D gene (5 bases). V shed 6 bases and J shed 8 bases, with 13 bases lying between them. The CDR3 length is 12 residues. From germline, CDR1 is SNHLY and CDR2 FYNNEI. DNA of the CDR3: TGTGCCAGCAGCACCGGGACGACCGGCTACACCTTC. As protein: CASSTGTTGYTF.

This chain connects TRBV19 to TRBJ2-2, with D tentatively TRBD1 (5 bases). Per germline, CDR1 LNHDA and CDR2 SQIVND (reference sequence). With 5 bases removed from V and 4 bases from J, the gap between germline ends came to 11 bases. The CDR3 is made up of 14 amino acids. This CDR3 is CASSLRQGTGELFF. The CDR3 nucleotides are TGTGCCAGTAGTCTCAGGCAGGGCACCGGGGAGCTGTTTTTT.

The chain has TRBV18 and TRBJ2-2; 9 bases line up with TRBD2. Germline values: CDR1 KGHSH, CDR2 LQKENI. V lost 6 bases to trimming and J lost 4 bases; unmatched junction nucleotides: 6. This CDR3 is 15 amino acids long. CDR3 in amino acids: CASSAGLAFTGELFF. The CDR3 DNA follows: TGTGCCAGCTCGGCGGGACTAGCCTTCACCGGGGAGCTGTTTTTT. The variable domain in full, completed from reference TRBV18 and TRBJ2-2, reads NAGVMQNPRHLVRRRGQEARLRCSPMKGHSHVYWYRQLPEEGLKFMVYLQKENIIDESGMPKERFSAEFPKEGPSILRIQQVVRGDSAAYFCASSAGLAFTGELFFGEGSRLTVL.

This clonotype was found many times. The V and J genes are TRBV20-1 and TRBJ2-3, with D tentatively TRBD2 (6 bases). CDR3 size: 14 residues. The V end was cut by 5 bases, the J end by 4 bases, with 16 bases between. Per the germline V gene, CDR1 is DFQATT and CDR2 is SNEGSKA (reference sequence). The CDR3 spells CSAWSGGSPDTQYF. CDR3 nucleotide sequence: TGCAGTGCTTGGTCTGGGGGGAGCCCAGATACGCAGTATTTT.

This chain uses TRBV27 with TRBJ2-1; no firm D call. The CDR3 runs 16 residues. Germline CDR1 reads MNHEY; CDR2 reads SMNVEV (reference sequence). Trimming shortened V by 1 base and J by 0 bases, and 10 bases separated the two germline ends. The chain's CDR3 is CASSLLALDSYNEQFF. Here the CDR3 DNA reads TGTGCCAGCAGTTTATTGGCGCTAGACTCCTACAATGAGCAGTTCTTC.

The table lists this clonotype with a few counts. The gene calls are TRBV19 and TRBJ2-4; no clear D. Germline V gene lookup returns CDR1 LNHDA and CDR2 SQIVND (reference sequence). V was cut by 1 base and J by 1 base, with 14 bases left in between. This CDR3 has 17 residues. The CDR3 spells CASSIASGRSAKNIQYF. The CDR3 coding sequence is TGTGCCAGTAGTATAGCGTCGGGCCGGTCGGCCAAAAACATTCAGTACTTC.

In its sample, this clonotype was seen a few times. This chain joins TRBV2 and TRBJ2-7; 8 nucleotides match TRBD1. The V gene's germline CDR1 is SNHLY and CDR2 FYNNEI. CDR3 length: 16 residues. After removal of 3 bases from V and 0 bases from J, the junction contained 7 bases not matched to a gene. The CDR3 loop reads CASSDPGQALSYEQYF. Here the CDR3 DNA reads TGTGCCAGCAGTGACCCGGGACAGGCCCTCTCCTACGAGCAGTACTTC. Full variable domain (rest looked up from reference TRBV2 and TRBJ2-7): EPEVTQTPSHQVTQMGQEVILRCVPISNHLYFYWYRQILGQKVEFLVSFYNNEISEKSEIFDDQFSVERPDGSNFTLKIRSTKLEDSAMYFCASSDPGQALSYEQYFGPGTRLTVT.

In its sample, this clonotype was seen a few times. The rearrangement links TRBV28 to TRBJ2-3; 10 bases are shared with TRBD2. This CDR3 spans 15 amino acids. The V and J ends lost 7 bases and 7 bases, in that order; junction bases with no gene match: 11. Per the germline V gene, CDR1 is MDHEN and CDR2 is SYDVKM. The CDR3 region has the DNA TGTGCCAGCAAAACAGGGACTAGCGCGGGGCATACGCAGTATTTT. Its translation is CASKTGTSAGHTQYF.

This sequence joins TRBV5-1 and TRBJ2-3, with D perhaps TRBD2 (5 bases). This CDR3 has 11 amino acids. V was clipped by 6 bases and J by 15 bases, with 17 bases between them. Per germline, CDR1 SGHRS and CDR2 YFSETQ. CDR3 residues: CASIEGKSIYF. CDR3 DNA sequence: TGCGCCAGCATCGAGGGAAAATCGATATATTTT.

A few counts support this clonotype. The chain carries TRBV7-9 and TRBJ1-4; TRBD1 is a possible D gene (5 bases). Germline V lookup: CDR1 SEHNR, CDR2 FQNEAQ (reference sequence). With 6 bases removed from V and 3 bases from J, the gap between germline ends came to 11 bases. This CDR3 is 14 amino acids long. DNA of the CDR3: TGTGCCAGCAGTCCCGCGGGACCTAATGAAAAACTGTTTTTT. Protein: CASSPAGPNEKLFF.

This chain uses TRBV18 with TRBJ2-3; D is undetermined. The CDR3 has 11 amino acids. V was clipped by 2 bases and J by 6 bases, with 3 bases between them. Germline-derived CDR1 and CDR2 are KGHSH and LQKENI. DNA of the CDR3: TGTGCCAGCTCACCAATCGATACGCAGTATTTT. Protein product: CASSPIDTQYF.

This clonotype has at least ten counts. V gene TRBV3-1 combines with J gene TRBJ1-1, with D hard to call. The CDR3 is 12 residues long. From germline, CDR1 is LGHDT and CDR2 YNNKEL (reference sequence). Trimming took off 1 base at V and 0 bases at J, with 0 bases between the two ends. CDR3: CASSQVNTEAFF. CDR3 sequence (DNA): TGTGCCAGCAGCCAAGTGAACACTGAAGCTTTCTTT.

The sample holds many counts of this clonotype. The chain is built from TRBV7-9 and TRBJ1-1, with 8 bases that match TRBD1. Germline V lookup: CDR1 SEHNR, CDR2 FQNEAQ (reference sequence). This CDR3 is 12 amino acids long. Trimming at V came to 5 bases and at J to 10 bases, leaving 6 bases not matched to a gene. The CDR3 reads CASSQGQGAAFF. The CDR3 DNA reads TGTGCCAGCAGCCAAGGACAGGGAGCAGCTTTCTTT. The whole variable domain, remainder taken from reference TRBV7-9 and TRBJ1-1, is DTGVSQNPRHKITKRGQNVTFRCDPISEHNRLYWYRQTLGQGPEFLTYFQNEAQLEKSRLLSDRFSAERPKGSFSTLEIQRTEQGDSAMYLCASSQGQGAAFFGQGTRLTVV.

The sample holds many counts of this clonotype. The chain recombines TRBV6-5 with TRBJ2-4, with 9 bases lining up with TRBD1. The CDR3 runs to 17 residues. The germline gives CDR1 MNHEY, CDR2 SVGAGI. The V gene end was trimmed by 11 bases and the J gene end by 1 base; junction bases not matched to a gene: 15. The CDR3 DNA follows: TGTGCCCCCGTGTCGGACAGGGGAATCAAGGCCAAAAACATTCAGTACTTC. Translation: CAPVSDRGIKAKNIQYF.

A few counts support this clonotype. The chain carries TRBV20-1 and TRBJ1-2; TRBD1 is a possible D gene (5 bases). The V gene lost 3 bases and the J gene lost 3 bases, with 8 bases spanning the gap. CDR3 size: 12 residues. The germline gives CDR1 DFQATT, CDR2 SNEGSKA (reference sequence). CDR3 DNA sequence: TGCAGTGCTAGCGGGGGTTACTATGGCTACACCTTC. The encoded protein is CSASGGYYGYTF.

This clonotype turned up a few times. With a much larger clone just one base away, this may be a read error. The V gene is TRBV12-3 or TRBV12-4, the J gene TRBJ2-1; possible D gene TRBD2, 6 bases. The CDR3 is 15 residues long. CDR3 sequence: CASSDLARSYNEQLF. The CDR3 DNA follows: TGTGCCAGCAGCGATCTAGCGAGATCCTACAATGAGCAGCTCTTC.

This clonotype was detected ten times or more. The rearrangement links TRBV7-2 to TRBJ2-1; 10 bases are a match to TRBD2. Germline V CDR1 and CDR2: SGHTA, FQGNSA. The V segment lost 1 base and the J segment 9 bases; nucleotides outside the gene matches: 9. This CDR3 contains 16 residues. Written as DNA, the CDR3 is TGTGCCAGCAGCTTAGAAGGGGCTAGCGGGAGAACTGAGCAGTTCTTC. Translating gives CASSLEGASGRTEQFF.

V and J are TRBV6-1 and TRBJ2-2; 8 nucleotides agree with TRBD1. The CDR3 loop spans 15 amino acids. The V gene end was trimmed by 7 bases and the J gene end by 3 bases; junction bases not matched to a gene: 7. From germline, CDR1 is MNHNS and CDR2 SASEGT. The CDR3 loop is CASTSGTGHTGELFF. CDR3 DNA sequence: TGTGCCAGCACGTCCGGGACAGGACACACCGGGGAGCTGTTTTTT.

This clonotype was seen repeatedly, ten times or more. The CDR3 region has the DNA TGTGCCAGCACTCAGCGCGGGACAAGCACAGATACGCAGTATTTT. This codes for CASTQRGTSTDTQYF. V usage is TRBV2 and J usage is TRBJ2-3, with D perhaps TRBD1 or TRBD2 (6 bases each). Per the germline V gene, CDR1 is SNHLY and CDR2 is FYNNEI. The CDR3 sequence is 15 residues long. Trimming cost V 7 bases and J 0 bases, with 14 bases left between them.

The CDR3 DNA is TGTGCCAGCAGCCAAGAGGCTAGCGGACCACTAGCCAAAAACATTCAGTACTTC. It specifies CASSQEASGPLAKNIQYF. The V gene is TRBV3-1, the J gene TRBJ2-4; 7 bases align to TRBD2. V shed 0 bases, J shed 0 bases, and the junction held 8 bases outside the gene matches. Germline V gives CDR1 LGHDT, CDR2 YNNKEL (reference sequence). The CDR3 has 18 amino acids.

This clonotype has a handful of counts. V and J are TRBV5-1 and TRBJ2-3; D is possibly TRBD1 (5 bases). In germline, CDR1 is SGHRS, CDR2 YFSETQ. CDR3 size: 15 residues. Trimming shortened V by 0 bases and J by 6 bases, and 14 bases separated the two germline ends. Here the CDR3 DNA reads TGCGCCAGCAGCTTGGGGGGCCCCGCGGTGGATACGCAGTATTTT. Its protein product is CASSLGGPAVDTQYF.